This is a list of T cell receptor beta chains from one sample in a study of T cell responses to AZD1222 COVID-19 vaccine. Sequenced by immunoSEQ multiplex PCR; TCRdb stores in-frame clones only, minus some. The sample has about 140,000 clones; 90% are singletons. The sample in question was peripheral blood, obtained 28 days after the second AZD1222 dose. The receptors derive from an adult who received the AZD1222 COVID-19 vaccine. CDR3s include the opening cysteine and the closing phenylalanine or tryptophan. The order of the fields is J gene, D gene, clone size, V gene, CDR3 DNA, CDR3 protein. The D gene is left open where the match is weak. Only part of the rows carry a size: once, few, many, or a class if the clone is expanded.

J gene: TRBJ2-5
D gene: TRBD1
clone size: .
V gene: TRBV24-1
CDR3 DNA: TGTGCCACCAGTGATCCCTCTGGACAGGGCTTTCAAGAGACCCAGTACTTC
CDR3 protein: CATSDPSGQGFQETQYF

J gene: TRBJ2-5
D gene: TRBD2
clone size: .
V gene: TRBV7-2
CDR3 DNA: TGTGCCAGCAGGACCGAGGGAGCGGGGGCCGGGGCCCAGTACTTC
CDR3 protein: CASRTEGAGAGAQYF

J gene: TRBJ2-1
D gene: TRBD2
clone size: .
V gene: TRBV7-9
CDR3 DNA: TGTGCCAGCAGGGGGACTAGCGGGTACTCCTACAATGAGCAGTTCTTC
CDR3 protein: CASRGTSGYSYNEQFF

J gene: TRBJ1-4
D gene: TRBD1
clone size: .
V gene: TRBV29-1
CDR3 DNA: TGCAGCGTGGCACAGGGGACAACTAATGAAAAACTGTTTTTT
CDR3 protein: CSVAQGTTNEKLFF

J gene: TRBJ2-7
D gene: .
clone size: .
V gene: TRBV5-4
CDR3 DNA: TGTGCCAGCAGCGTAGGTGCCGGCGGCTACTCCTACGAGCAGTACTTC
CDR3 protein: CASSVGAGGYSYEQYF

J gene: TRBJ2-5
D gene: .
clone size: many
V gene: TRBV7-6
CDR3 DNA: TGTGCCAGCAGCAATGGACGGCAAGAGACCCAGTACTTC
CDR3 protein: CASSNGRQETQYF

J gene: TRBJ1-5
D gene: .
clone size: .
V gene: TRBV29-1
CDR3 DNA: TGCAGCGTTCAGCAAGGGGAGAATCAGCCCCAGCATTTT
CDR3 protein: CSVQQGENQPQHF

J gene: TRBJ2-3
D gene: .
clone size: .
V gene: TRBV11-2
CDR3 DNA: TGTGCCAGCAGCTTAGTGGGAGTCCTAACAGATACGCAGTATTTT
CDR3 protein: CASSLVGVLTDTQYF

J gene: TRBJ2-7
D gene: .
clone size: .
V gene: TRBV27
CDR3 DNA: TGTGCCAGCAGTTTGGGACAACCAGGCCCCTACGAGCAGTACTTC
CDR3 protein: CASSLGQPGPYEQYF

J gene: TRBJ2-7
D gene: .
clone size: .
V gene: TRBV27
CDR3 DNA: TGTGCCAGCAGTTTGCGGCAGAGCTCCTACGAGCAGTACTTC
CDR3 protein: CASSLRQSSYEQYF

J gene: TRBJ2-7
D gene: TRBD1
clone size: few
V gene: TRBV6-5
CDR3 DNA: TGTGCCAGCAGGCGGACAGGGGGCCTGGACGAGCAGTACTTC
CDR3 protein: CASRRTGGLDEQYF

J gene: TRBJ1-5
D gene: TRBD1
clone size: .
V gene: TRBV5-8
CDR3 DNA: TGTGCCAGCAGCTTCCGGGACAGGCTATTTCAGCCCCAGCATTTT
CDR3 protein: CASSFRDRLFQPQHF

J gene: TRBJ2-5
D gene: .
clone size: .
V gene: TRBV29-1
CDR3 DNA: TGCAGCGTTGTGTCTGGGGGGGCGCAGGGAGAGACCCAGTACTTC
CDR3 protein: CSVVSGGAQGETQYF

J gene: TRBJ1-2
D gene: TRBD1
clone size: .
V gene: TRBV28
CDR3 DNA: TGTGCCAGCAGTTCTCTGACAGGGGCTGCTAACTATGGCTACACCTTC
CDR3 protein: CASSSLTGAANYGYTF

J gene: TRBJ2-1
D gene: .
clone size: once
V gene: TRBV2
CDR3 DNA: TGTGCCAGCAGCGGAGGGGGGTACAATGAGCAGTTCTTC
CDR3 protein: CASSGGGYNEQFF

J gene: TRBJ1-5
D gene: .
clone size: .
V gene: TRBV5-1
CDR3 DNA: TGCGCCAGCAGCTTTAGCGGGGGCGATAAGCAGCCCCAGCATTTT
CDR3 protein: CASSFSGGDKQPQHF

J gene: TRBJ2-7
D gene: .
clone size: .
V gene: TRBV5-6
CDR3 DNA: TGTGCCAGCAGGGGTCTGGGACGGTTAGACGAGCAGTACTTC
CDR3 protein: CASRGLGRLDEQYF